This TCR beta chain was captured by sequencing in a study of PD-L1 blockade in urothelial cancer. The assay was immunoSEQ multiplex PCR, and TCRdb's table has in-frame clones only and misses some. The table lists roughly 91,000 clones, under 90% of them singletons. The time point was: pretreatment peripheral blood. Each patient's cancer was a locally advanced or metastatic urothelial carcinoma. As to this clone: One end of the junction does not line up with germline, which may come from a read error.

The sequence was obtained from a man between 60 and 75 years old with urothelial cancer. The sample consisted of PBMCs, taken around atezolizumab (anti-PD-L1) treatment.

This CDR3 reads CASSLDRNTEAFF. CDR3 nucleotides: TGTGCTAGCAGCTTAGACAGAAACACTGAAGCTTTCTTT. The chain is built from TRBV7-7 and TRBJ1-1; D may be TRBD1 (5 bases). CDR1 and CDR2 from the germline V gene are SSHAT and FNYEAQ (reference sequence). CDR3 length: 13 amino acids.